Below are 32 T cell receptor beta chains sequenced from a single sample in a study of beta chain features in type 1 diabetes. General observations from the study: Within each of all four CD4+ subsets, Type 1 diabetes patients had TCRB CDR3s that were moderately but significantly shorter.

The whole isolated RNA underwent reverse transcription, so sequencing captured expressed TCRB transcripts. Produced via immunoSEQ multiplex PCR; TCRdb's table is partial and in-frame only. The table records roughly 100,000 clones, under 30% of them present only once. These TCRs are of unknown antigen specificity. Material for sequencing was central memory CD4+ T cells from blood. These receptors all stem from a woman between 18 and 29 years old with type 1 diabetes.

The gene calls are TRBV5-1 and TRBJ2-3, with D perhaps matching TRBD1 (6 bases). CDR3 size: 15 residues. Trimming took off 0 bases at V and 5 bases at J, with 13 bases between the two ends. Germline CDR1 and CDR2: SGHRS and YFSETQ. The CDR3 coding sequence is TGCGCCAGCAGCTTGGTGTCCCCAGGGGAAGATACGCAGTATTTT. Amino acid sequence: CASSLVSPGEDTQYF.

V gene TRBV14 combines with J gene TRBJ1-1; no reliable D call. The CDR3 is made up of 14 amino acids. Germline V gives CDR1 SGHDN, CDR2 FVKESK. Trimming stripped 1 base from V and 5 bases from J, with 11 bases between. Written as DNA, the CDR3 is TGTGCCAGCAGCCAAGGCCGGGGTTGGACTGAAGCTTTCTTT. Protein sequence: CASSQGRGWTEAFF.

The rearrangement uses TRBV15 and TRBJ2-5; TRBD2 agrees at 7 bases. The CDR3 is made up of 14 amino acids. Germline trimming cut 1 base from V and 4 bases from J; bases unmatched to any gene: 3. Germline V gene data show CDR1 as LNHNV and CDR2 as YYDKDF (reference sequence). The CDR3 sequence is CATSRASGGETQYF. DNA for the CDR3: TGTGCCACCAGCAGAGCTTCGGGAGGAGAGACCCAGTACTTC.

The CDR3 reads CASSQAVRGRDTQYF. The CDR3 nucleotides read TGCGCCAGCAGCCAAGCGGTCAGGGGGAGAGATACGCAGTATTTT. This sequence joins TRBV4-1 and TRBJ2-3; 7 bases fit TRBD1. Germline assignment: CDR1 MGHRA and CDR2 YSYEKL. The CDR3 is made up of 15 amino acids. V lost 1 base and J lost 5; bases outside the gene matches: 6.

In regard to this clone: Other DNA sequences in this specimen translate into the identical CDR3. The J gene is TRBJ2-3, the V gene TRBV11-2; 7 bases match TRBD2. Germline values: CDR1 SGHAT, CDR2 FQNNGV. The CDR3 runs 13 residues. Trimming cost V 2 bases and J 4 bases; bases outside gene matches: 0. CDR3 protein: CASSLRGADTQYF. CDR3 sequence (DNA): TGTGCCAGCAGCTTACGGGGGGCAGATACGCAGTATTTT.

This clone was observed at least ten times. This chain connects TRBV29-1 to TRBJ2-5; no reliable D call. The CDR3 has 10 amino acids. V shed 6 bases and J shed 2 bases, with 4 bases lying between them. The germline CDR1 and CDR2 sequences are SQVTM and ANQGSEA. The CDR3 loop reads CSVLQETQYF. The CDR3 nucleotides read TGCAGCGTACTACAAGAGACCCAGTACTTC.

The V call is TRBV6-6, the J call TRBJ2-7; 7 nucleotides line up with TRBD1. The germline V gene has CDR1 MNHNY and CDR2 SVGAGI (reference sequence). The CDR3 covers 15 residues. V lost 4 bases to trimming and J lost 0 bases; unmatched junction nucleotides: 6. The CDR3 spells CASSSHTGASYEQYF. Written as DNA, the CDR3 is TGTGCCAGCAGTTCCCATACAGGGGCCTCCTACGAGCAGTACTTC.

This clone was found a few times. The chain is built from TRBV29-1 and TRBJ2-1; the D gene is possibly TRBD2 (6 bases). The CDR3 has 12 amino acids. Trimming pared 5 bases from V and 7 bases from J, leaving 12 bases between. In germline, CDR1 is SQVTM, CDR2 ANQGSEA. The CDR3 DNA sequence: TGCAGCGTTAACCGGGACTTAAATGAGCAGTTCTTC. Translation gives CSVNRDLNEQFF.

The rearrangement uses TRBV27 and TRBJ1-5; D is undetermined. The V end was cut by 4 bases, the J end by 6 bases, with 10 bases between. The germline gives CDR1 MNHEY, CDR2 SMNVEV (reference sequence). This CDR3 spans 13 amino acids. This CDR3 reads CASSSGTIQPQHF. CDR3 DNA sequence: TGTGCCAGCAGTTCGGGAACGATTCAGCCCCAGCATTTT.

The chain links TRBV5-1 to TRBJ1-5; D is undetermined. CDR1 is SGHRS, CDR2 YFSETQ, per germline. Trimming stripped 3 bases from V and 4 bases from J, with 8 bases between. This CDR3 comprises 13 residues. The CDR3 DNA is TGCGCCAGCAGCTCGGGAGGGAATCAGCCCCAGCATTTT. Encoded protein: CASSSGGNQPQHF.

V gene TRBV10-3 combines with J gene TRBJ1-1, with D uncertain. The CDR3 runs 16 residues. The V gene's germline CDR1 is ENHRY and CDR2 SYGVKD. Between the trimmed V and J ends, which lost 0 bases and 5 bases, there was a span of 16 bases. The CDR3 is CAISESSWERYTEAFF. CDR3 sequence (DNA): TGTGCCATCAGTGAGTCGAGCTGGGAGAGATATACTGAAGCTTTCTTT.

There are a few counts of this clone. The rearrangement links TRBV18 to TRBJ2-7; 8 bases agree with TRBD1. Trimming at V came to 6 bases and at J to 7 bases, leaving 14 bases not matched to a gene. Per the germline V gene, CDR1 is KGHSH and CDR2 is LQKENI. The CDR3 has 15 residues. CDR3 sequence: CASSPGTGPAGEQYV. CDR3 DNA sequence: TGTGCCAGCTCCCCCGGGACAGGCCCGGCGGGGGAGCAGTACGTC.

This clone was seen at least ten times. V usage is TRBV29-1 and J usage is TRBJ2-7; 10 bases match TRBD1. J gave up 11 bases and V 3 bases, and 7 bases lay outside the gene matches. The germline V gene has CDR1 SQVTM and CDR2 ANQGSEA. The CDR3 is 12 amino acids. The CDR3 region has the DNA TGCAGCGTTGACGCGGTAGGACAGGGGGAGTACTTC. Amino acid sequence: CSVDAVGQGEYF.

J is TRBJ1-4 and V is TRBV19; TRBD1 agrees at 7 bases. The CDR3 has 17 amino acids. The germline CDR1 and CDR2 sequences are LNHDA and SQIVND (reference sequence). V trimming: 10 bases; J trimming: 6 bases; junction bases outside the gene matches: 20. The CDR3 nucleotides are TGTGCCAAAATGGAGAGGGCCGGACAGGTGGAGGATGAAAAACTGTTTTTT. As protein: CAKMERAGQVEDEKLFF.

This clone was recorded a few times. This sequence joins TRBV5-1 and TRBJ1-1; TRBD1 is a possible D gene (6 bases). Trimming stripped 4 bases from V and 5 bases from J, with 15 bases between. The CDR3 runs 14 residues. The germline CDR1 and CDR2 sequences are SGHRS and YFSETQ. The CDR3 loop reads CASSPTQGWTEAFF. The CDR3 nucleotides read TGCGCCAGCAGCCCGACACAGGGATGGACTGAAGCTTTCTTT.

This clone came up a few times. This chain joins TRBV5-5 and TRBJ2-1, with D tentatively TRBD2 (6 bases). Trimming removed 4 bases at V and 8 bases at J, with 10 bases between. In germline, CDR1 is SGHKS, CDR2 YYEKEE (reference sequence). CDR3 length: 12 amino acids. The CDR3 DNA reads TGTGCCAGCAGCGTTCGCGGGGATGAGCAGTTCTTC. As protein: CASSVRGDEQFF.

The chain links TRBV7-9 to TRBJ2-7; TRBD2 matches 8 bases. The CDR3 contains 14 residues. V dropped 4 bases and J dropped 2; count of bases not matched to a gene: 4. Germline V gene lookup returns CDR1 SEHNR and CDR2 FQNEAQ (reference sequence). This chain's CDR3 is CASSSGLAPYEQYF. The CDR3 DNA follows: TGTGCCAGCAGCTCCGGACTAGCCCCCTACGAGCAGTACTTC.

The genes are TRBV15 and TRBJ1-4, with TRBD1 matching 9 bases. The ends lost 3 bases at V and 6 bases at J; junction bases unmatched: 8. Germline CDR1 reads LNHNV; CDR2 reads YYDKDF (reference sequence). This CDR3 is 16 amino acids long. CDR3 region: CATSSQQQGAHEKLFF. CDR3 nucleotides: TGTGCCACCAGCAGTCAACAACAGGGGGCCCATGAAAAACTGTTTTTT.

The chain is built from TRBV7-9 and TRBJ2-6; D may be TRBD1 (6 bases). The CDR3 has 18 amino acids. Germline CDR1 and CDR2: SEHNR and FQNEAQ (reference sequence). V was pared by 5 bases and J by 0 bases, with 17 bases between. The chain's CDR3 is CASSPPGQSPSGANVLTF. CDR3 nucleotide sequence: TGTGCCAGCAGCCCCCCGGGACAATCTCCCTCTGGGGCCAACGTCCTGACTTTC.

The chain carries TRBV27 and TRBJ2-7; D is perhaps TRBD1 (6 bases). Trimming pared 3 bases from V and 11 bases from J, leaving 14 bases between. CDR1 and CDR2 from the germline V gene are MNHEY and SMNVEV (reference sequence). The CDR3 extends over 12 amino acids. CDR3 protein: CASSFVQGTEYF. The CDR3 DNA sequence: TGTGCCAGCAGTTTCGTACAGGGAACGGAGTACTTC.

This clone has just one count. V and J are TRBV28 and TRBJ2-7; 10 bases align to TRBD2. The germline gives CDR1 MDHEN, CDR2 SYDVKM. Trimming took 6 bases from V and 2 from J; bases not matched to a gene: 7. The CDR3 runs 15 residues. The CDR3 nucleotides are TGTGCCAGCAGCTCCAGCGGGAGGGCCCCCTACGAGCAGTACTTC. It codes for CASSSSGRAPYEQYF.

This clone was detected only a few times. The gene calls are TRBV29-1 and TRBJ2-1, with 7 bases that match TRBD2. V gave up 8 bases and J gave up 6 bases; unmatched junction bases: 10. Germline V gives CDR1 SQVTM, CDR2 ANQGSEA. The CDR3 totals 13 residues. CDR3 in DNA: TGCAGCCTGTCGGGCGGGGGTATCAATGAGCAGTTCTTC. Translated: CSLSGGGINEQFF.

The chain joins TRBV11-2 to TRBJ1-1; 9 bases line up with TRBD1. The CDR3 is made up of 16 amino acids. Trimming took 6 bases from V and 4 from J; bases not matched to a gene: 12. Germline loops: CDR1 SGHAT, CDR2 FQNNGV. The chain's CDR3 is CASRHIPGQGGTEAFF. The CDR3 coding sequence is TGTGCCAGCAGGCATATTCCGGGACAGGGTGGCACTGAAGCTTTCTTT.

This chain connects TRBV6-1 to TRBJ2-5; D might be TRBD1 (6 bases). The CDR3 runs to 15 residues. CDR1 and CDR2 from the germline V gene are MNHNS and SASEGT. The V end was cut by 1 base, the J end by 5 bases, with 14 bases between. The CDR3 DNA reads as TGTGCCAGCAGTGAAGGGGGGCAGGGGTGGGAGACCCAGTACTTC. This gives the protein CASSEGGQGWETQYF.

This clone came up a few times. The chain has TRBV19 and TRBJ1-5; 10 bases are a match to TRBD1. CDR1 and CDR2 (germline): LNHDA, SQIVND (reference sequence). The CDR3 is made up of 15 amino acids. V shed 1 base and J 4 bases; nucleotides not matched to a gene: 1. The CDR3 loop is CASSIGTGGNQPQHF. For the CDR3, the DNA is TGTGCCAGTAGTATAGGGACAGGGGGTAATCAGCCCCAGCATTTT.

V usage is TRBV2 and J usage is TRBJ2-3, with 10 nucleotides matching TRBD1. The CDR3 runs to 15 residues. Germline values: CDR1 SNHLY, CDR2 FYNNEI. V was clipped by 8 bases and J by 6 bases; unmatched bases: 11. The CDR3, as DNA: TGTGCCAGCGCGAAAGACAGGGGGCTAGGGGATACGCAGTATTTT. Its translation: CASAKDRGLGDTQYF.

The genes are TRBV9 and TRBJ1-1, with TRBD1 as a possible D gene (5 bases). CDR3 length: 13 residues. The V and J ends lost 3 bases and 5 bases respectively, with 11 bases between them. Germline V gene lookup returns CDR1 SGDLS and CDR2 YYNGEE. The CDR3 nucleotides read TGTGCCAGCAGCGCCTGGGGGGAAACTGAAGCTTTCTTT. It is translated as CASSAWGETEAFF.

Notes on this clone: Other DNA sequences in the sample encode the same CDR3. The gene calls are TRBV7-9 and TRBJ2-1; TRBD2 matches 12 bases. V shed 5 bases and J 7 bases; nucleotides not matched to a gene: 3. Looked up from germline, CDR1 is SEHNR and CDR2 is FQNEAQ (reference sequence). This CDR3 has 14 residues. CDR3 coding DNA: TGTGCCAGCAGCCTCGGACTAGCGGGAAATGAGCAGTTCTTC. As protein: CASSLGLAGNEQFF.

This clone was detected only a few times. The V call is TRBV30, the J call TRBJ1-1; D might be TRBD1 (5 bases). The CDR3 contains 11 residues. In germline, CDR1 is GTSNPN, CDR2 SVGIG (reference sequence). V dropped 8 bases and J dropped 4 bases, with 11 bases sitting between them. The CDR3 loop is CARGEGTEAFF. The CDR3 DNA follows: TGTGCCCGAGGGGAGGGCACTGAAGCTTTCTTT.

This clone was counted only a few times. The V call is TRBV5-1, the J call TRBJ2-3, with TRBD2 matching over 8 bases. The germline gives CDR1 SGHRS, CDR2 YFSETQ. CDR3 length: 16 residues. The J segment lost 0 bases and the V segment lost 4 bases, leaving 7 bases of the junction unmatched. The CDR3 region has the DNA TGCGCCAGCAGCATCCTTAGCGGGACCAGCACAGATACGCAGTATTTT. It translates to CASSILSGTSTDTQYF.

There are a few counts of this clone. This chain uses TRBV11-2 with TRBJ1-2, with 7 bases that match TRBD1. V dropped 6 bases and J dropped 0; count of bases not matched to a gene: 7. The germline V gene encodes CDR1 SGHAT and CDR2 FQNNGV. This CDR3 is built from 15 residues. CDR3 in amino acids: CASSPRQGPNYGYTF. CDR3 DNA: TGTGCCAGCAGTCCACGACAGGGTCCTAACTATGGCTACACCTTC.

The chain combines TRBV5-4 with TRBJ2-1, with a possible D match to TRBD2 (5 bases). The V end was cut by 0 bases, the J end by 6 bases, with 13 bases between. Germline CDR1 reads SGHNT; CDR2 reads YYREEE (reference sequence). This CDR3 region has 15 residues. The CDR3 here is CASSLGLTQTNEQFF. DNA for the CDR3: TGTGCCAGCAGCTTGGGACTAACACAAACCAATGAGCAGTTCTTC.